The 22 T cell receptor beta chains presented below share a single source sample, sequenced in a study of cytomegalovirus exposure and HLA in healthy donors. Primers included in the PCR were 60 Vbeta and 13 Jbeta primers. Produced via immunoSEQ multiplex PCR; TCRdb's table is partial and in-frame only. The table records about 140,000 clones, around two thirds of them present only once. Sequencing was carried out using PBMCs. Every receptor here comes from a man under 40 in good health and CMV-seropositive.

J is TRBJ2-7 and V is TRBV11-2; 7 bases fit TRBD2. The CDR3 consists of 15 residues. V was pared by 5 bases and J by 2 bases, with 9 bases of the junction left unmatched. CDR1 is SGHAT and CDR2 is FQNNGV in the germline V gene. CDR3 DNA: TGTGCCAGCAGCCAAAGCGGGACCCCTGCCTACGAGCAGTACTTC. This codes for CASSQSGTPAYEQYF. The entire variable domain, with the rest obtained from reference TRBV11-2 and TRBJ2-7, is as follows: EAGVAQSPRYKIIEKRQSVAFWCNPISGHATLYWYQQILGQGPKLLIQFQNNGVVDDSQLPKDRFSAERLKGVDSTLKIQPAKLEDSAVYLCASSQSGTPAYEQYFGPGTRLTVT.

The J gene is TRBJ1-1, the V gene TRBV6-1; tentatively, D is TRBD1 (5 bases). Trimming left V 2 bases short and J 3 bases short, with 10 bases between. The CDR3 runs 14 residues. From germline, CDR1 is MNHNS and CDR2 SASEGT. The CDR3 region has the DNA TGTGCCAGCAGTGAATTATGGGGGGACACTGAAGCTTTCTTT. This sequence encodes CASSELWGDTEAFF.

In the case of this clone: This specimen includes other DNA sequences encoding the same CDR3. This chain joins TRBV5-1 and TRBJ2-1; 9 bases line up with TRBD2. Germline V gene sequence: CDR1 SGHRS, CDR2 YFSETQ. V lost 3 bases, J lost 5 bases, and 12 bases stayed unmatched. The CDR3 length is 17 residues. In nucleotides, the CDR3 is TGCGCCAGCAGCTGGACCTTCGTGGGCGGGAGGGACAATGAGCAGTTCTTC. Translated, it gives CASSWTFVGGRDNEQFF. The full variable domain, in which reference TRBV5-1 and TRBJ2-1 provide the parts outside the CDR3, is KAGVTQTPRYLIKTRGQQVTLSCSPISGHRSVSWYQQTPGQGLQFLFEYFSETQRNKGNFPGRFSGRQFSNSRSEMNVSTLELGDSALYLCASSWTFVGGRDNEQFFGPGTRLTVL.

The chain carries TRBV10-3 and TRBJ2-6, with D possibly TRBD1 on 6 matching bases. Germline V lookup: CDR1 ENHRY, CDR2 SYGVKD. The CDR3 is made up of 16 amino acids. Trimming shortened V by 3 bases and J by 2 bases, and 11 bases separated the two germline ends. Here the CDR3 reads CAISDPRTAGANVLTF. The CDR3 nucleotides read TGTGCCATCAGTGACCCGAGGACAGCTGGGGCCAACGTCCTGACTTTC.

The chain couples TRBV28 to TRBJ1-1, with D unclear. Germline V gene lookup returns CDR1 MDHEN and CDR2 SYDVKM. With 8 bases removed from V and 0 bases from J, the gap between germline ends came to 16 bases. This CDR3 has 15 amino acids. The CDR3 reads CASLPAPGVNTEAFF. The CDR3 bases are TGTGCCAGCCTTCCGGCCCCCGGGGTGAACACTGAAGCTTTCTTT.

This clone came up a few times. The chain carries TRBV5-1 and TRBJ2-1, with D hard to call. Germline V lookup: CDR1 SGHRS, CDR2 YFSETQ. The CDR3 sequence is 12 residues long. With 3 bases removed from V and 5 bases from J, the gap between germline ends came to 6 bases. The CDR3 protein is CASSSRDNEQFF. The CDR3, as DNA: TGCGCCAGCAGCTCCCGGGACAATGAGCAGTTCTTC.

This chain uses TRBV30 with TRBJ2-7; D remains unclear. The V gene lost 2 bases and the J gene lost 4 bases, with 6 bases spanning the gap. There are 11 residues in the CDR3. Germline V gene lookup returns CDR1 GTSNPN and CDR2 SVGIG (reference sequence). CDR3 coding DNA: TGTGCCTGGAGTAGCCGGTACGAGCAGTACTTC. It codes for CAWSSRYEQYF.

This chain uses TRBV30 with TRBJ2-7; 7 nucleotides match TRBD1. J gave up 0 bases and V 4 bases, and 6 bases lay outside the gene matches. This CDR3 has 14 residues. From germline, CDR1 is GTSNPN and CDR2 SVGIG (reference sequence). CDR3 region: CAWNRGLDSYEQYF. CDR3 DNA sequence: TGTGCCTGGAATAGGGGGCTAGACTCCTACGAGCAGTACTTC.

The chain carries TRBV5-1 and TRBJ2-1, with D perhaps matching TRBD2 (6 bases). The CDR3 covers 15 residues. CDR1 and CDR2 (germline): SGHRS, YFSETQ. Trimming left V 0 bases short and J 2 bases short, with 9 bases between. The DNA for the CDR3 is TGCGCCAGCAGCTTGGTTCGGGAGACCTACAATGAGCAGTTCTTC. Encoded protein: CASSLVRETYNEQFF.

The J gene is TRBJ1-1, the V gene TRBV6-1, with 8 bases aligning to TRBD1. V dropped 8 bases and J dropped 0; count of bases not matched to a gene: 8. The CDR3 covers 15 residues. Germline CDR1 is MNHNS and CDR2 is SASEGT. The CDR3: CASGAHRGLNTEAFF. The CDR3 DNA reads TGTGCCAGCGGCGCCCACAGGGGGTTGAACACTGAAGCTTTCTTT.

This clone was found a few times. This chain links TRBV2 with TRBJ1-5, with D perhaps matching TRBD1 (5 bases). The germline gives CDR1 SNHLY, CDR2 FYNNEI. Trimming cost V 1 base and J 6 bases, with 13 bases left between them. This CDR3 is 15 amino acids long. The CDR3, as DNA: TGTGCCAGCAGTGAAGTCAGGGCCCAGGGTCAGCCCCAGCATTTT. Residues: CASSEVRAQGQPQHF.

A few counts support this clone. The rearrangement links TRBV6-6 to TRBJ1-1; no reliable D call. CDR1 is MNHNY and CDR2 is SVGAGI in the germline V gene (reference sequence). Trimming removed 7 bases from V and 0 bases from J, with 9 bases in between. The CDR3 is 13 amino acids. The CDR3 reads CASNGLMNTEAFF. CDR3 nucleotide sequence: TGTGCCAGCAATGGCTTGATGAACACTGAAGCTTTCTTT.

The CDR3 DNA sequence: TGTGCCAGTAAAACCGGCTACAATGAGCAGTTCTTC. Residues: CASKTGYNEQFF. The rearrangement joins TRBV19 to TRBJ2-1; D is uncertain. This CDR3 has 12 amino acids. Trimming took 7 bases from V and 3 from J, leaving 7 bases between them. Germline V CDR1 and CDR2: LNHDA, SQIVND (reference sequence).

The DNA for the CDR3 is TGTGCCAGCTCAACCTCTCCGACAGGGCCCCTCGATGGCTACACCTTC. Encoded protein: CASSTSPTGPLDGYTF. This chain joins TRBV18 and TRBJ1-2; 7 positions agree with TRBD1. Trimming took 5 bases from V and 6 from J; bases not matched to a gene: 15. Germline CDR1 and CDR2: KGHSH and LQKENI. The CDR3 has 16 residues.

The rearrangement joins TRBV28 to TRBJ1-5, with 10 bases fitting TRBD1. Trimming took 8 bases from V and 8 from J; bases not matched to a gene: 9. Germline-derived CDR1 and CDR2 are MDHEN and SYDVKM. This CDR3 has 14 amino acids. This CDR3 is CASGDRGRMKPQHF. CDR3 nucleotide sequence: TGTGCCAGCGGGGACAGGGGTAGAATGAAGCCCCAGCATTTT.

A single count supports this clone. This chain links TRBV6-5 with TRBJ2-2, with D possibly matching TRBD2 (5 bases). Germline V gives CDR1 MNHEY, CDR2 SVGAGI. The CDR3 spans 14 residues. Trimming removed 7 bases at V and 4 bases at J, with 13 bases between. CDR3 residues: CASKLGLLTGELFF. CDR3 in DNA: TGTGCCAGCAAACTAGGCCTCCTCACCGGGGAGCTGTTTTTT.

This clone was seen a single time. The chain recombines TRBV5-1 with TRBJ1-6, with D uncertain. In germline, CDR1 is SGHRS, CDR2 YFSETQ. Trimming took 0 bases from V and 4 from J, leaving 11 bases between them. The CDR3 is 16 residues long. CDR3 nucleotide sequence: TGCGCCAGCAGCTTGGTTGCGGCCTCTTATAATTCACCCCTCCACTTT. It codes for CASSLVAASYNSPLHF. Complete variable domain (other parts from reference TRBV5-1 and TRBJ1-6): KAGVTQTPRYLIKTRGQQVTLSCSPISGHRSVSWYQQTPGQGLQFLFEYFSETQRNKGNFPGRFSGRQFSNSRSEMNVSTLELGDSALYLCASSLVAASYNSPLHFGNGTRLTVT.

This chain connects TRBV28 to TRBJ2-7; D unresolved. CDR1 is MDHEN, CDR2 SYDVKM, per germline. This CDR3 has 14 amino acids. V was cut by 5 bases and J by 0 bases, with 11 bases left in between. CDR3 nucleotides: TGTGCCAGCAGTACCCAAGCCTCCTCCTACGAGCAGTACTTC. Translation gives CASSTQASSYEQYF.

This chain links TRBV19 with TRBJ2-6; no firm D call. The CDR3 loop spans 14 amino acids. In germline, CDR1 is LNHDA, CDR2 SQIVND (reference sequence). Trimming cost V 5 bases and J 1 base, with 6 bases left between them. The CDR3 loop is CASSQQSGANVLTF. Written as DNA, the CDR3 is TGTGCCAGTAGTCAACAGTCTGGGGCCAACGTCCTGACTTTC.

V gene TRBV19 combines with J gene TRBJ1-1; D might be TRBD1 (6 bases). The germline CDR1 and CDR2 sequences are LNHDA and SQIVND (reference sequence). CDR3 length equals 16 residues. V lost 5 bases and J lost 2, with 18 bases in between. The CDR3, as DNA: TGTGCCAGTAGTGACCAGACGACAGGCGCTAACACTGAAGCTTTCTTT. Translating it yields CASSDQTTGANTEAFF.

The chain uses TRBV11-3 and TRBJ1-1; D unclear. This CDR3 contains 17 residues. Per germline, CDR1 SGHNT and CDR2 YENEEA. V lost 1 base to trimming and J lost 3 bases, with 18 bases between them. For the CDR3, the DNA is TGTGCCAGCAGCTTAGGGCGTTTGAGGAGGACGGACACTGAAGCTTTCTTT. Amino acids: CASSLGRLRRTDTEAFF.

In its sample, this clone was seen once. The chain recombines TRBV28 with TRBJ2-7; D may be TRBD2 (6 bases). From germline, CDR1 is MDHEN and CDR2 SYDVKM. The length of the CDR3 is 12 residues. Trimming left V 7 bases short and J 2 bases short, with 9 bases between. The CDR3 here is CASTRGTYEQYF. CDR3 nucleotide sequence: TGTGCCAGCACCCGGGGGACCTACGAGCAGTACTTC. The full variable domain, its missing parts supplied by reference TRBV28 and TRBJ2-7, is DVKVTQSSRYLVKRTGEKVFLECVQDMDHENMFWYRQDPGLGLRLIYFSYDVKMKEKGDIPEGYSVSREKKERFSLILESASTNQTSMYLCASTRGTYEQYFGPGTRLTVT.